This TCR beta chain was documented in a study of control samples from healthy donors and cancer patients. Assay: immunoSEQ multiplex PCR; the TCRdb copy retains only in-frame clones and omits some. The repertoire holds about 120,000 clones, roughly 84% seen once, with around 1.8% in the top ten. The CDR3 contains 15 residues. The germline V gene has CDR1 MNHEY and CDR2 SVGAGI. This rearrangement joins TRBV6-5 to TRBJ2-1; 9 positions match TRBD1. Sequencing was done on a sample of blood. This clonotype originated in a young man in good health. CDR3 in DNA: TGTGCTCACAGTTCCGGGGGAACAGGGGGCGATGAGCAGTTCTTC. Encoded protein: CAHSSGGTGGDEQFF.